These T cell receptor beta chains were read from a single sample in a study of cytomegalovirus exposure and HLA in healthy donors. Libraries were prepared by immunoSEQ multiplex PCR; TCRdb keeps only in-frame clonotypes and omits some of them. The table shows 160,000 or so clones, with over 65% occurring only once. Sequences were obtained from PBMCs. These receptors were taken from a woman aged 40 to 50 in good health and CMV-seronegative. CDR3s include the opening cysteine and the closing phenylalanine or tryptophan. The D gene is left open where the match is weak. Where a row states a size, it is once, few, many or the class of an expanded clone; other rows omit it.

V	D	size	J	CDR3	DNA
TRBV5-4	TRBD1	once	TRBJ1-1	CASSRRTGGMNTEAFF	TGTGCCAGCAGCCGAAGGACAGGGGGCATGAACACTGAAGCTTTCTTT
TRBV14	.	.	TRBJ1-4	CASSQKTAYNEKLFF	TGTGCCAGCAGCCAGAAGACAGCGTATAATGAAAAACTGTTTTTT
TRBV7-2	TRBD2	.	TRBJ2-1	CASSRSGGALNEQFF	TGTGCCAGCAGCCGTAGCGGGGGGGCACTAAATGAGCAGTTCTTC
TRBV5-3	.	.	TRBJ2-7	CARSPRALRDEQYF	TGTGCCAGAAGCCCACGGGCCCTCAGGGACGAGCAGTACTTC
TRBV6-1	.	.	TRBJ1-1	CASSERRGGNTEAFF	TGTGCCAGCAGTGAAAGGAGGGGCGGGAACACTGAAGCTTTCTTT
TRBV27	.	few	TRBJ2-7	CASFPDGDYEQYF	TGTGCCAGTTTTCCGGACGGGGACTACGAGCAGTACTTC
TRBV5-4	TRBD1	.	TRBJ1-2	CASSFSTGGRHYGYTF	TGTGCCAGCAGCTTCTCTACAGGGGGCCGACACTATGGCTACACCTTC
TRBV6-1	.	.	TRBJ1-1	CASSEFGGVGTEAFF	TGTGCCAGCAGTGAATTCGGGGGTGTTGGCACTGAAGCTTTCTTT
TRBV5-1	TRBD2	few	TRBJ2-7	CASAGTSGDHEQYF	TGCGCCAGCGCCGGGACTAGCGGGGATCACGAGCAGTACTTC
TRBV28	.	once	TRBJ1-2	CASSLRRLVGGYTF	TGTGCCAGCAGTTTACGGCGGCTCGTGGGTGGCTACACCTTC
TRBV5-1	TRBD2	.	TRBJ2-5	CASSLGPSGGNLQETQYF	TGCGCCAGCAGCTTGGGTCCTAGCGGGGGGAACCTCCAAGAGACCCAGTACTTC
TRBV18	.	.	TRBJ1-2	CASSQSDSVYGYTF	TGTGCCAGCTCACAATCGGACAGCGTATATGGCTACACCTTC
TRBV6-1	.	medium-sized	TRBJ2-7	CASSEAAGSSYEQYF	TGTGCCAGCAGTGAAGCGGCAGGGTCCTCCTACGAGCAGTACTTC
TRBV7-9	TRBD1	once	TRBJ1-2	CSSSSPGQGAKGYTF	TGTTCCAGCAGCTCTCCGGGACAGGGGGCTAAAGGCTACACCTTC
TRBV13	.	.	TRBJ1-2	CASSLALTGPGGYTF	TGTGCCAGCAGCTTAGCCCTCACAGGGCCGGGGGGCTACACCTTC
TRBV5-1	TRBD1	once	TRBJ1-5	CASSQTGPYSNQPQHF	TGCGCCAGCAGCCAGACAGGGCCATATAGCAATCAGCCCCAGCATTTT